The rows below give T cell receptor beta chains drawn from one sample of a study of CD8+CD57+ T cells in acquired aplastic anemia. MiXCR, run by TCRdb on the reads, gives a single entry per CDR3 protein. Counted here are 400,000 to 600,000 distinct CDR3 sequences, about a third occurring once; the ten biggest clones make up roughly 0.89%. The sequenced material came from sorted CD4+, CD8+, or CD8+CD57+ T cells (not recorded which) from PBMCs. The receptors here all came from a human donor with aplastic anemia. Each CDR3 is given with its conserved first and last residue. The order of the fields is clone size, D gene, V gene, J gene, CDR3 DNA, CDR3 protein. The D gene is left open where the match is weak. Clone size is given for some rows only: seen once, a few or many times, or a class if the clone is expanded.

many,TRBD1,TRBV10-3,TRBJ2-7,TGTGCCATCAGTGACGGGGGACAGGGTATGAACCCTCCCGAGCAGTACTTC,CAISDGGQGMNPPEQYF
few,.,TRBV20-1,TRBJ1-1,TGCAGTGCTACACGAGGACAAGCGACTGAAGCTTTCTTT,CSATRGQATEAFF
.,.,TRBV20-1,TRBJ1-2,TGCAGTGCTCCTCACAATGGCTACACCTTC,CSAPHNGYTF
many,.,TRBV6-1,TRBJ1-6,TGTGCCAGCAGTGAAGCTGGGGGGAGCGGATCACCCCTCCACTTT,CASSEAGGSGSPLHF
.,TRBD1,TRBV10-3,TRBJ2-7,TGTGCCATCAGTGGGACAGGCAGCTACTCCTACGAGCAGTACTTC,CAISGTGSYSYEQYF
few,.,TRBV12-3/TRBV12-4,TRBJ1-4,TGTGCCAGCAGTTTCGGGGGAGACGGTGGTGAAAAACTGTTTTTT,CASSFGGDGGEKLFF
.,.,TRBV13,TRBJ2-1,TGTGCCAGCAGCTTGAGGGACCATAACAATGAGCAGTTCTTC,CASSLRDHNNEQFF
.,TRBD1,TRBV5-1,TRBJ1-2,TGCGCCAGCAGCTCCGGGACAGGGGGTTTTGGGTACACCTTC,CASSSGTGGFGYTF
many,.,TRBV25-1,TRBJ1-4,TGTGCCAGCAGTGAGGCAGGGTTGGCAAAACTGTTTTTT,CASSEAGLAKLFF
few,.,TRBV4-2,TRBJ2-1,TGTGCCAGCAGCCCAGGACAGATATACAATGAGCAGTTCTTC,CASSPGQIYNEQFF
.,.,TRBV15,TRBJ1-6,TGTGCCACCACGTCATTTAGTTCACCCCTCCACTTT,CATTSFSSPLHF
many,.,TRBV14,TRBJ1-6,TGTGCCAGCAGCACCGTAGATAATTCACCCCTCCACTTT,CASSTVDNSPLHF
few,.,TRBV19,TRBJ2-1,TGTGCCAGTAGTATCGGGAGCTCCTACAATGAGCAGTTCTTC,CASSIGSSYNEQFF
many,.,TRBV10-1,TRBJ2-3,TGCGCCAGAACCCACACAGATACGCAGTATTTT,CARTHTDTQYF
.,TRBD1,TRBV10-3,TRBJ2-7,TGTGCCATCAGGGGGGACAGGGGAGGCGAGCAGTACTTC,CAIRGDRGGEQYF
.,.,TRBV5-1,TRBJ1-3,TGCGCCAGCAGCTTGGGAGGGCGCGGAAACACCATATATTTT,CASSLGGRGNTIYF
few,.,TRBV7-2,TRBJ1-2,TGTGCCAGCAGCCTCCCGGGGGCCTTCTATGGCTACACCTTC,CASSLPGAFYGYTF
few,.,TRBV2,TRBJ1-5,TGTGCCAGCACCTCGGACGCTGAAATTTATAGCAATCAGCCCCAGCATTTT,CASTSDAEIYSNQPQHF
few,.,TRBV5-6,TRBJ1-1,TGTGCCAGCAGCCCGACACCGGGACACCCGCCGAGGGCTTTCTTT,CASSPTPGHPPRAFF
many,.,TRBV5-1,TRBJ2-7,TGCGCCAGCAGCCCGGACCGGATGAAGCAGTACTTC,CASSPDRMKQYF
many,.,TRBV29-1,TRBJ1-2,TGCAGCGCAATCGGACCCGACGGATACTATGGCTACACCTTC,CSAIGPDGYYGYTF
.,TRBD1,TRBV30,TRBJ1-4,TGTGCCGTACAAATTCAGGGGGCCCAGAAACTGTTTTTT,CAVQIQGAQKLFF
.,TRBD1,TRBV2,TRBJ1-6,TGTGCCAGCGGGCCCGGGACAGGGTCTTCACCCCTCCACTTT,CASGPGTGSSPLHF
once,.,TRBV14,TRBJ1-1,TGTGCCAGCAGCCAGGTAGTTGGGGGGAATGCTGAAGCTTTCTTT,CASSQVVGGNAEAFF
many,.,TRBV5-6,TRBJ1-2,TGTGCCAGCAGCTTGGGAAGTGCCCAAAACTATGGCTACACCTTC,CASSLGSAQNYGYTF
many,.,TRBV12-3/TRBV12-4,TRBJ1-5,TGTGCCAGCAGCCCACTCAATCAGCCCCAGCATTTT,CASSPLNQPQHF
.,TRBD1,TRBV2,TRBJ1-3,TGTGCCAGCAGCCAGGGGGGACTCTCTGGAAACACCATATATTTT,CASSQGGLSGNTIYF
few,TRBD1,TRBV6-2/TRBV6-3,TRBJ1-2,TGTGCCAGCAGACGGGACAGGGACTACTATGGCTACACCTTC,CASRRDRDYYGYTF
few,.,TRBV7-8,TRBJ2-7,TGTGCCGGCAGCTTAGCCCAGGTTAGCTCCTACGAGCAGTACTTC,CAGSLAQVSSYEQYF
many,.,TRBV19,TRBJ1-5,TGTGCCAGTAGTATTTTGGTGATCAATCAGCCCCAGCATTTT,CASSILVINQPQHF
.,.,TRBV13,TRBJ1-5,TGTGCCAGCAGCAGCGAACTAGGGAGCAATCAGCCCCAGCATTTT,CASSSELGSNQPQHF
many,TRBD1,TRBV20-1,TRBJ1-2,TGCAGTGCCTCTTCTCGGGACAGCGCGGGCTACACCTTC,CSASSRDSAGYTF
once,TRBD1,TRBV15,TRBJ1-6,TGTGCCACTAGCAGGGGGGGCTCCTATAATTCACCCCTCCACTTT,CATSRGGSYNSPLHF
few,.,TRBV6-2/TRBV6-3,TRBJ1-5,TGTGCCAGCAGTTACCTAGCGATTTTCGCGTTGGACGATCAGCCCCAGCATTTT,CASSYLAIFALDDQPQHF
.,TRBD2,TRBV29-1,TRBJ2-7,TGCAGCTTGAGGGCTAGCGGAACCTACTCCTACGAGCAGTACTTC,CSLRASGTYSYEQYF
.,.,TRBV6-1,TRBJ2-7,TGTGCCAGCAGCCGAACCTTGCGGGACTCCTACGAGCAGTACTTC,CASSRTLRDSYEQYF
many,.,TRBV19,TRBJ1-2,TGTGCCAGTAGTCTGTCCAGGGTCGAATCAGGTGGCTACACCTTC,CASSLSRVESGGYTF
many,.,TRBV2,TRBJ1-5,TGTGCCAGCAGTGCGACGACAGAGCCTAATCAGCCCCAGCATTTT,CASSATTEPNQPQHF
many,TRBD2,TRBV11-2,TRBJ2-3,TGTGCCAGCAGCTTATCTAGCGGGGGATCAGGGAGGCCAGATACGCAGTATTTT,CASSLSSGGSGRPDTQYF
many,TRBD2,TRBV20-1,TRBJ2-5,TGCAGTGCATGGACTAGCGGACAAGAGACCCAGTACTTC,CSAWTSGQETQYF
once,TRBD1,TRBV24-1,TRBJ2-5,TGTGCCACCAGTGCTACAGGGGGCGGGGAGGCCCAGTGCTTC,CATSATGGGEAQCF
.,.,TRBV6-1,TRBJ1-1,TGTGCCAGCAGCGAGAATAAGGGAGCTTTCTTT,CASSENKGAFF
.,TRBD1,TRBV6-1,TRBJ1-4,TGTGCCAGCGGACCGGGACAGCGTAATGAAAAACTGTTTTTT,CASGPGQRNEKLFF
many,TRBD2,TRBV10-3,TRBJ2-3,TGTGCCTCTTCAGAAGGACTAGCGGGAAGTGCAGATACGCAGTATTTT,CASSEGLAGSADTQYF
.,.,TRBV4-3,TRBJ1-4,TGCGCCAGCAGCCAAGGGGGCCGGGTGATAAATGAAAAACTGTTTTTT,CASSQGGRVINEKLFF
many,.,TRBV19,TRBJ1-5,TGTGCCAGTAGTATTGTCGGAACCTCAAAGCCCCAGCATTTT,CASSIVGTSKPQHF
.,.,TRBV11-2,TRBJ1-3,TGTGCCAGCAGCCAAGGGGCGAGCTCTGGAAACACCATATATTTT,CASSQGASSGNTIYF
.,TRBD2,TRBV5-1,TRBJ2-3,TGCGCCAGCAGCCAGACTAGCGGGGGCACAGATACGCAGTATTTT,CASSQTSGGTDTQYF
.,TRBD2,TRBV12-3/TRBV12-4,TRBJ2-1,TGTGCCAGCAGTTTACGGAGCGGGGGGGTCAATGAGCAGTTCTTC,CASSLRSGGVNEQFF
.,.,TRBV5-6,TRBJ1-2,TGTGCCAGCAGCTTGAAAAATACAGCATTTAACTATGGCTACACCTTC,CASSLKNTAFNYGYTF
many,TRBD1,TRBV10-1,TRBJ1-1,TGCGCCAGCAGTGCGGGACAGAAGAACACTGAAGCTTTCTTT,CASSAGQKNTEAFF
many,.,TRBV6-6,TRBJ2-3,TGTGCCAGCAGTTACTCCGCGTCGGGTATGAATACGCAGTATTTT,CASSYSASGMNTQYF
.,TRBD2,TRBV10-3,TRBJ2-7,TGTGCCATCAGTGAGGGCGGGGGGCCAGAAAAGCAGTACTTC,CAISEGGGPEKQYF
.,.,TRBV3-1,TRBJ1-5,TGTGCCAGCAGCCAAAAGAGGGGGGCCGTCCAGCATTTT,CASSQKRGAVQHF
many,.,TRBV20-1,TRBJ1-2,TGCAGTGCTAGGGACAGTTCCCGAATCTATGGCTACACCTTC,CSARDSSRIYGYTF